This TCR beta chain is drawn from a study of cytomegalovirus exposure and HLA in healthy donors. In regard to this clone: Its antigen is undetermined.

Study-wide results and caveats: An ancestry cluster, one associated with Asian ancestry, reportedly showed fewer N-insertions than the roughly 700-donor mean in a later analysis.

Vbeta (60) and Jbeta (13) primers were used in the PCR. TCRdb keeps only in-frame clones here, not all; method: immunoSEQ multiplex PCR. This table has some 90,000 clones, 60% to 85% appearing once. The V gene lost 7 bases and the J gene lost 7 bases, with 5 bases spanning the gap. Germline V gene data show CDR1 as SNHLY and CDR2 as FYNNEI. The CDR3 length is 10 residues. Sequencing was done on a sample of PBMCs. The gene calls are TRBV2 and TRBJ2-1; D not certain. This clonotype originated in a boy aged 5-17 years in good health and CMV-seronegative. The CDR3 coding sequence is TGTGCCAGCATCGGTAATGAGCAGTTCTTC. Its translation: CASIGNEQFF.